This TCR beta chain was sequenced for a study of cytomegalovirus exposure and HLA in healthy donors. Looking at the study overall: Early released data had about 80 million unique TCRs, all coming from HLA-typed donors. Findings and limits, study-wide: Some V segments (TRBV6-2 and TRBV6-3 among them) were excluded as indistinguishable.

A remark on this clone: The antigen is undetermined.

V was clipped by 3 bases and J by 3 bases; unmatched bases: 8. Germline assignment: CDR1 KGHSH and CDR2 LQKENI. The CDR3 runs to 15 residues. In the PCR, 60 Vbeta and 13 Jbeta primers were used. In the study's own analysis: An analysis that came later counted some 80 million unique TCR beta chains, 9 million to 12 million shared. Profiling relied on immunoSEQ multiplex PCR, and the TCRdb table lists in-frame clones only, not all of them. The D gene and trimming were derived from the DNA, and the V and J assignments and clone size from that table. Here the sample spans under 85,000 clones, 65% to 70% being singletons. These donors counted as nominally healthy when sampled, but unrecorded immune exposures were likely.

The sequenced sample consisted of PBMCs. This receptor was taken from a man aged 40-50 years in good health and CMV-seropositive. The chain recombines TRBV18 with TRBJ2-7; 7 positions agree with TRBD2. The CDR3 DNA sequence: TGTGCCAGCTCACCCGGCGGGGGAGAATTCTACGAGCAGTACTTC. Residues: CASSPGGGEFYEQYF.